One sample yielded the 8 T cell receptor beta chains listed below, sequenced in a study of STAT5B mutations in CD4+ large granular lymphocyte leukemia. Produced via immunoSEQ multiplex PCR; TCRdb's table is partial and in-frame only. The sample has approximately 28,000 clones; roughly 89% are singletons. The sample comprised CD4+ T cells from blood buffy coats. Every receptor here comes from a human donor in good health.

The V and J genes are TRBV19 and TRBJ2-1; TRBD2 agrees at 9 bases. Germline values: CDR1 LNHDA, CDR2 SQIVND (reference sequence). After removal of 1 base from V and 5 bases from J, the junction contained 6 bases not matched to a gene. CDR3 length equals 16 residues. Written as DNA, the CDR3 is TGTGCCAGTAGTATAGGTTTAGCGGGGGCCGACAATGAGCAGTTCTTC. It yields the protein CASSIGLAGADNEQFF.

Of note for this clone: Relative to the germline gene, one junction end is altered; a read error may explain this. The chain links TRBV2 to TRBJ2-7; TRBD1 might be the D (7 bases). Germline V CDR1 and CDR2: SNHLY, FYNNEI. CDR3 length: 12 residues. CDR3 region: CASSELDREECF. In DNA form, the CDR3 reads TGTGCCAGCAGTGAGCTTGACAGGGAGGAGTGCTTC.

V and J are TRBV19 and TRBJ2-1; TRBD2 matches at 7 bases. The V and J ends lost 7 bases and 5 bases, in that order; junction bases with no gene match: 11. CDR3 size: 15 residues. CDR1 LNHDA and CDR2 SQIVND come from the germline V gene (reference sequence). The chain's CDR3 is CASTSGEGPNNEQFF. CDR3 nucleotides: TGTGCCAGTACCTCTGGGGAGGGCCCCAACAATGAGCAGTTCTTC.

The chain combines TRBV27 with TRBJ2-3; D may match TRBD1 or TRBD2 (5 bases each). CDR1 and CDR2 from the germline V gene are MNHEY and SMNVEV (reference sequence). This CDR3 comprises 15 residues. Trimming stripped 6 bases from V and 0 bases from J, with 13 bases between. The CDR3 reads CASSLGTESTDTQYF. The CDR3 coding sequence is TGTGCCAGCAGCCTGGGGACGGAAAGCACAGATACGCAGTATTTT.

This chain uses TRBV4-1 with TRBJ2-7, with TRBD1 identical over 8 bases. CDR1 and CDR2 from the germline V gene are MGHRA and YSYEKL. The CDR3 sequence is 16 residues long. After removal of 0 bases from V and 3 bases from J, the junction contained 7 bases not matched to a gene. The CDR3 DNA sequence: TGCGCCAGCAGCCAAGAAGCAGACAGGGGACTCTACGAGCAGTACTTC. This codes for CASSQEADRGLYEQYF.

This clone was recorded only once. The gene calls are TRBV28 and TRBJ1-1, with D possibly matching TRBD1 (6 bases). V was shortened by 8 bases and J by 0 bases, with 16 bases between the two germline ends. This CDR3 has 15 amino acids. Germline-derived CDR1 and CDR2 are MDHEN and SYDVKM. CDR3 nucleotide sequence: TGTGCCAGCGGCGGACAGCCGACCGTGAACACTGAAGCTTTCTTT. Its translation is CASGGQPTVNTEAFF.

The gene calls are TRBV7-8 and TRBJ2-7, with D perhaps TRBD2 (5 bases). The CDR3 contains 12 residues. The germline V gene has CDR1 SGHVS and CDR2 FQNEAQ. V dropped 4 bases and J dropped 4 bases, with 8 bases sitting between them. CDR3 sequence (DNA): TGTGCCAGCAGCTACAGCGGATACGAGCAGTACTTC. Protein: CASSYSGYEQYF.

This clone was found once. The CDR3 nucleotides read TGTGCCAGTACCACCGGACAGGGAGGCAATCAGCCCCAGCATTTT. Translation: CASTTGQGGNQPQHF. The genes are TRBV19 and TRBJ1-5; the match to TRBD1 covers 8 bases. V trimming: 7 bases; J trimming: 2 bases; junction bases outside the gene matches: 7. The CDR3 loop spans 15 amino acids. The germline gives CDR1 LNHDA, CDR2 SQIVND (reference sequence).